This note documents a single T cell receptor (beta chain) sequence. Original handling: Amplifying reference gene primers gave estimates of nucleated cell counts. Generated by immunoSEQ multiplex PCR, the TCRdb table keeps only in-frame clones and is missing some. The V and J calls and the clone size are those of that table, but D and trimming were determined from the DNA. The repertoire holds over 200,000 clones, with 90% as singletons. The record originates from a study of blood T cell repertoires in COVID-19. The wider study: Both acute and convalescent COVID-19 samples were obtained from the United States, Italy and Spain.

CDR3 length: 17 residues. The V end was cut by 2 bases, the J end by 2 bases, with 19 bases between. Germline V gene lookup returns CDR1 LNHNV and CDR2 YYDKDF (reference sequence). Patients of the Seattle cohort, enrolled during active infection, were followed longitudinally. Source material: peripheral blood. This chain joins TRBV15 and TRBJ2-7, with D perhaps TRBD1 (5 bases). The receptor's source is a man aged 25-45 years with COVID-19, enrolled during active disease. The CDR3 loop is CATSRPEDSRIPYEQYF. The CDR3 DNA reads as TGTGCCACCAGCAGACCGGAAGACAGCCGGATCCCCTACGAGCAGTACTTC.